The present T cell receptor beta chain was sequenced within a study of early T cells in non-severe SARS-CoV-2 infection. Findings of the study overall: Matching results from VDJdb favored anti-spike CD8 responses, leaving private and CD4 specificities undetected.

Unique molecular identifiers were affixed to single, distinct cDNA molecules. TCRdb called the 5' RACE reads again in MiXCR, with one record for every CDR3 protein. The sample includes 55,000 to 65,000 distinct CDR3 sequences, over 9.5% of them seen just once. Germline V gene data show CDR1 as SNHLY and CDR2 as FYNNEI. The junction had 8 bases not matched to a gene; V was cut back by 5 bases and J by 4 bases. The CDR3 is 15 amino acids. This clonotype showed up many times. Its antigen is not identified. The sequence derives from an adult who was a healthcare worker with PCR-confirmed SARS-CoV-2 infection or an uninfected control (not recorded which). Sequenced input: whole blood. This sequence joins TRBV2 and TRBJ2-4; 7 bases agree with TRBD1. CDR3 loop: CASSPFTGVKNIQYF. The DNA for the CDR3 is TGTGCCAGCAGTCCTTTCACAGGGGTAAAAAACATTCAGTACTTC.